These T cell receptor beta chains were read from a single sample in a study of response to subunit inactivated influenza vaccine. TCRdb passed the RT-PCR reads through MiXCR, listing each CDR3 protein once. The data hold around 200,000 distinct CDR3 sequences, with nearly 9.5% observed a single time. The sample in question was non-naive T cells sorted from PBMCs, obtained on the day of vaccination. The receptors originated from a man aged 45-65 years who received an inactivated influenza vaccine. Both conserved end residues are part of each CDR3. The D gene is left open where the match is weak. Expanded clones are given a class, and other clones once, few, many or no size at all.

clone size | J gene | V gene | D gene | CDR3 DNA | CDR3 protein
NA | TRBJ2-1 | TRBV20-1 | TRBD2 | TGCAGTGCTAATGGACTAGCGGCCTACAATGAGCAGTTCTTC | CSANGLAAYNEQFF
few | TRBJ1-6 | TRBV4-2 | TRBD1 | TGTGCCAGCAGCCAAGCCGGGACAGGGCGCTCACCCCTCCACTTT | CASSQAGTGRSPLHF
NA | TRBJ2-1 | TRBV20-1 | TRBD2 | TGCAGTGCTACGCTAGCGGGGGTCTACAATGAGCAGTTCTTC | CSATLAGVYNEQFF
many | TRBJ2-7 | TRBV12-3/TRBV12-4 | TRBD2 | TGTGCCAGCAGTACTAGCGGGAGGGCCTACGAGCAGTACTTC | CASSTSGRAYEQYF
many | TRBJ2-2 | TRBV28 | TRBD2 | TGTGCCAGCAGACTAGCGGGAGGGCCGACCACCGGGGAGCTGTTTTTT | CASRLAGGPTTGELFF
NA | TRBJ2-3 | TRBV20-1 | TRBD2 | TGCAGTGCCCCCTCTCTAGCGGGGGGGAGCACAGATACGCAGTATTTT | CSAPSLAGGSTDTQYF
many | TRBJ1-2 | TRBV12-3/TRBV12-4 | TRBD1 | TGTGCCAGCAGTAGGACAGGGGCCTCGGGGTATGGCTACACCTTC | CASSRTGASGYGYTF
many | TRBJ1-1 | TRBV12-3/TRBV12-4 | NA | TGTGCCAGCAGTTCCAGGCTGAGGGGGGCTGAAGCTTTCTTT | CASSSRLRGAEAFF
few | TRBJ2-7 | TRBV15 | NA | TGTGCCACCAGCAGACAGACAGACTCCTACGAGCAGTACTTC | CATSRQTDSYEQYF
many | TRBJ1-2 | TRBV12-3/TRBV12-4 | NA | TGTGCCAGCAGCTACGGGGGCGATGGCTACACCTTC | CASSYGGDGYTF
NA | TRBJ2-7 | TRBV12-3/TRBV12-4 | NA | TGTGCCAGCAGTGGGACCTCCTACGAGCAGTACTTC | CASSGTSYEQYF
many | TRBJ2-1 | TRBV3-1 | NA | TGTGCCAGCAGCCAATACGACTCGCTAGGTGAGCAGTTCTTC | CASSQYDSLGEQFF
few | TRBJ1-5 | TRBV6-1 | TRBD1 | TGTGCCAGTGGGGGACAGGGAGGCAATCAGCCCCAGCATTTT | CASGGQGGNQPQHF
few | TRBJ2-5 | TRBV7-2 | TRBD1 | TGTGCCAGCAGCGAGCAGTACAGGGGGCAACGGGAGACCCAGTACTTC | CASSEQYRGQRETQYF
few | TRBJ2-3 | TRBV14 | TRBD2 | TGTGCCAGCAGCGCGACTAGCGGACACACAGATACGCAGTATTTT | CASSATSGHTDTQYF
few | TRBJ2-2 | TRBV6-2/TRBV6-3 | NA | TGTGCCAGCAGTTTGGGGGTCCGGGCCGGGGAGCTGTTTTTT | CASSLGVRAGELFF
few | TRBJ2-2 | TRBV5-4 | NA | TGTGCCAGCAGCTTAGGCTCTAGCGCCCCCCGGGAGCTGTTTTTT | CASSLGSSAPRELFF
NA | TRBJ1-5 | TRBV20-1 | NA | TGCAGTGCTCGGCCGGGACTTAGACCAAATCAGCCCCAGCATTTT | CSARPGLRPNQPQHF
few | TRBJ2-7 | TRBV6-2/TRBV6-3 | NA | TGTGCCAGCAGTTACGCAGGGCTGACCTCCTACGAGCAGTACTTC | CASSYAGLTSYEQYF
few | TRBJ2-2 | TRBV20-1 | TRBD2 | TGCAGTGCTAGAGATCTTAGCGGGAGTGCCACCGGGGAGCTGTTTTTT | CSARDLSGSATGELFF
many | TRBJ1-4 | TRBV5-1 | TRBD1 | TGCGCCAGCAGCTTGGTTACAGGGGGCGGTGAAAAACTGTTTTTT | CASSLVTGGGEKLFF
few | TRBJ2-3 | TRBV7-2 | TRBD2 | TGTGCCAGCAGCTTAGGGGATTATTTAGTGGGACTAGCGGGGTTCCCAGATACGCAGTATTTT | CASSLGDYLVGLAGFPDTQYF
few | TRBJ1-2 | TRBV10-3 | NA | TGTGCCACTACTCCGGGCTCTGGCAAGTTCTATGGCTACACCTTC | CATTPGSGKFYGYTF
many | TRBJ1-1 | TRBV5-1 | NA | TGCGCCAGCAGCTTGGTGAGGGGCACTGAAGCTTTCTTT | CASSLVRGTEAFF
many | TRBJ2-1 | TRBV6-5 | TRBD2 | TGTGCCAGCAGTTACGGTACTGGACTAGCGGGGGGGCCTAATGAGCAGTTCTTC | CASSYGTGLAGGPNEQFF
few | TRBJ2-1 | TRBV24-1 | NA | TGTGCCACCAGTGACCCAAGCTCCTACAATGAGCAGTTCTTC | CATSDPSSYNEQFF
few | TRBJ2-5 | TRBV7-9 | NA | TGTGCCAGCAGCTTCCCTAGCGCGACCCAGTACTTC | CASSFPSATQYF
few | TRBJ2-5 | TRBV3-1 | NA | TGTGCCAGCAGCCAAGTCGGCAGGTCCCAGTACTTC | CASSQVGRSQYF
NA | TRBJ2-7 | TRBV6-2/TRBV6-3 | TRBD2 | TGTGCCAGCAGCCCCACCGGACTAGCGGGAGGTATGGACGAGCAGTACTTC | CASSPTGLAGGMDEQYF
few | TRBJ1-1 | TRBV27 | TRBD1 | TGTGCCAGCAGTTTATCGATTTTAGGGGGCGCCGGGGGCACTGAAGCTTTCTTT | CASSLSILGGAGGTEAFF
many | TRBJ1-1 | TRBV6-1 | TRBD1 | TGTGCCAGCAGTCTTTCCAGGGACAGGAGGAACACTGAAGCTTTCTTT | CASSLSRDRRNTEAFF
NA | TRBJ2-3 | TRBV7-9 | TRBD2 | TGTGCCAGCAGCATCACTAGCGGAGGGGCAGATACGCAGTATTTT | CASSITSGGADTQYF
NA | TRBJ2-2 | TRBV5-1 | NA | TGCGCCAGCAATTTCGGGAACACCGGGGAGCTGTTTTTT | CASNFGNTGELFF
many | TRBJ2-7 | TRBV5-1 | NA | TGCGCCAGCAGCTTGAGGGGACAAAGCACCTACGAGCAGTACTTC | CASSLRGQSTYEQYF
NA | TRBJ1-1 | TRBV28 | NA | TGTGCCAGCAGTCGACCACAGGGATTGGGCACTGAAGCTTTCTTT | CASSRPQGLGTEAFF